This T cell receptor (beta chain) was recovered during a study of T cells in Graves' hyperthyroidism and ophthalmopathy. Study-level points and caveats: From stable hyperthyroidism, ophthalmopathy was set apart by a 13 V-J model.

The V and J ends lost 2 bases and 3 bases respectively, with 12 bases between them. CDR3 length: 15 amino acids. Germline loops: CDR1 SEHNR, CDR2 FQNEAQ (reference sequence). Ten or more counts support this clonotype. The antigen is undetermined. Criteria for exclusion of patients were uncontrolled infection, other autoimmune disease, pregnancy or lactation. The authors obtained PBMCs from roughly 9.7 ml of fresh peripheral blood. The CDR3 regions of TCR beta were amplified from RNA transcripts. A first-round RT-PCR of the TCR CDR3 used the HTBI primer set. From the multiplex PCR reads, TCRdb called clonotypes with MiXCR, one entry per CDR3 protein. This table holds over 350,000 distinct CDR3 sequences, roughly 14% found once.

The chain employs TRBV7-9 and TRBJ2-3; D is undetermined. The source is a man aged 18 to 30 with Graves' ophthalmopathy. Sequencing was done on a sample of blood. CDR3 DNA: TGTGCCAGCAGCTTAATCTCTGGACGTACAGATACGCAGTATTTT. Protein product: CASSLISGRTDTQYF.